The 24 T cell receptor beta chains listed next were all sequenced from one sample in a study of shared clonotypes between healthy human individuals. TCRdb's table, derived via immunoSEQ multiplex PCR, lists solely in-frame clones and lacks some. The sample shows 950,000 to 1,100,000 clones, around four fifths of them seen only once. Sequences were obtained from memory CD4+ T cells sorted from blood. Noted subset: CD45RA-negative fraction. The receptors here all came from a man younger than 35 in good health.

The rearrangement links TRBV18 to TRBJ2-7; tentatively, D is TRBD1 (6 bases). The CDR3 consists of 14 residues. CDR1 KGHSH and CDR2 LQKENI come from the germline V gene. V dropped 3 bases and J dropped 5 bases, with 14 bases sitting between them. CDR3 region: CASSPGAGVNEQYF. The CDR3 DNA is TGTGCCAGCTCACCCGGGGCAGGGGTTAACGAGCAGTACTTC.

About this clone: Other DNA sequences in this specimen translate into the identical CDR3. This chain joins TRBV5-1 and TRBJ2-5; 11 bases align to TRBD1. The J segment lost 4 bases and the V segment lost 0 bases, leaving 2 bases of the junction unmatched. Germline V gives CDR1 SGHRS, CDR2 YFSETQ. The CDR3 consists of 15 residues. Here the CDR3 DNA reads TGCGCCAGCAGCTTGGCCGGGACAGGGGGAGAGACCCAGTACTTC. Protein product: CASSLAGTGGETQYF.

The chain links TRBV7-9 to TRBJ2-7; D uncertain. The ends were cut back, 7 bases at V and 3 bases at J, with 16 bases in the middle. The CDR3 is 14 residues long. Per germline, CDR1 SEHNR and CDR2 FQNEAQ (reference sequence). The CDR3 DNA sequence: TGTGCCAGCACCACTGTCGAGAGTGGCTACGAGCAGTACTTC. It specifies CASTTVESGYEQYF.

This clone was picked up a small number of times. The gene calls are TRBV11-2 and TRBJ2-2; 7 bases are shared with TRBD1. V was pared by 5 bases and J by 6 bases, with 6 bases of the junction left unmatched. The CDR3 spans 14 residues. CDR1 is SGHAT, CDR2 FQNNGV, per germline. The CDR3 sequence: CASSLLDRSGELFF. The CDR3 coding sequence is TGTGCCAGCAGCCTACTGGACAGGTCCGGGGAGCTGTTTTTT.

This clone was counted a single time. The chain has TRBV28 and TRBJ1-2; weak D call: TRBD1 (6 bases). Looked up from germline, CDR1 is MDHEN and CDR2 is SYDVKM. The length of the CDR3 is 12 residues. V dropped 5 bases and J dropped 8 bases, with 12 bases sitting between them. The CDR3: CASSRTGIGYTF. The CDR3, as DNA: TGTGCCAGCAGTCGCACAGGGATAGGCTACACCTTC.

This clone turned up a few times. This chain connects TRBV6-5 to TRBJ2-3; the D gene is possibly TRBD2 (6 bases). The V end lost 4 bases, the J end lost 8 bases, and 16 bases lay between the germline ends. Germline CDR1 reads MNHEY; CDR2 reads SVGAGI. CDR3 length: 14 amino acids. CDR3 bases: TGTGCCAGCAGTTCCCCCGGAGGGCCGGGTACGCAGTATTTT. Translation gives CASSSPGGPGTQYF.

This rearrangement joins TRBV29-1 to TRBJ2-5, with 8 bases aligning to TRBD2. The CDR3 consists of 15 residues. V gave up 4 bases and J gave up 7 bases; unmatched junction bases: 14. Per germline, CDR1 SQVTM and CDR2 ANQGSEA. CDR3 bases: TGCAGCGTTGGGGCGGGGGGCAGCCTACGGGCGACCCAGTACTTC. Its protein is CSVGAGGSLRATQYF.

This chain joins TRBV6-6 and TRBJ2-1, with a weak D call TRBD2 (5 bases). CDR3 size: 13 residues. Germline CDR1 and CDR2: MNHNY and SVGAGI (reference sequence). Trimming cost V 8 bases and J 10 bases, with 18 bases left between them. CDR3 coding DNA: TGTGCCAGCTGCAGAAGGCTGGACTCAGAGCAGTTCTTC. It encodes CASCRRLDSEQFF.

This clone was detected once. The J gene is TRBJ2-7, the V gene TRBV20-1; 7 nucleotides line up with TRBD2. The CDR3 sequence is 10 residues long. Germline lookup yields CDR1 DFQATT and CDR2 SNEGSKA (reference sequence). For the CDR3, the DNA is TGCGGAGGGAGGGGCTACGAGCAGTACTTC. This encodes CGGRGYEQYF.

The chain carries TRBV5-5 and TRBJ1-4; TRBD1 aligns across 8 bases. The germline V gene encodes CDR1 SGHKS and CDR2 YYEKEE (reference sequence). Trimming removed 0 bases from V and 5 bases from J; junction bases left unmatched: 0. The CDR3 is made up of 14 amino acids. The CDR3 loop reads CASSLDRGNEKLFF. CDR3 sequence (DNA): TGTGCCAGCAGCTTGGACAGGGGGAATGAAAAACTGTTTTTT.

J is TRBJ2-3 and V is TRBV27; D is unresolved. The V end lost 2 bases, the J end lost 5 bases, and 8 bases lay between the germline ends. CDR1 is MNHEY and CDR2 is SMNVEV in the germline V gene (reference sequence). The CDR3 is 13 amino acids. The CDR3 DNA is TGTGCCAGCAGTTTAGGTTTCGGAGATACGCAGTATTTT. This gives the protein CASSLGFGDTQYF.

V and J are TRBV7-2 and TRBJ1-4; D remains unclear. Trimming left V 1 base short and J 8 bases short, with 14 bases between. The CDR3 runs to 15 residues. In germline, CDR1 is SGHTA, CDR2 FQGNSA. CDR3 coding DNA: TGTGCCAGCAGCTTAGGGGTCACACGGGGAGAAAAACTGTTTTTT. It translates to CASSLGVTRGEKLFF.

The chain carries TRBV28 and TRBJ1-5, with 7 bases lining up with TRBD1. The CDR3 runs to 15 residues. Germline values: CDR1 MDHEN, CDR2 SYDVKM. The V segment lost 3 bases and the J segment 5 bases; nucleotides outside the gene matches: 7. CDR3 region: CASSLEEGAHQPQHF. The CDR3 coding sequence is TGTGCCAGCAGTTTGGAGGAGGGGGCCCATCAGCCCCAGCATTTT.

This clone was picked up a small number of times. The J gene is TRBJ1-5, the V gene TRBV19; TRBD1 is a possible D gene (5 bases). V was clipped by 3 bases and J by 11 bases, with 20 bases between them. The CDR3 totals 15 residues. Germline-derived CDR1 and CDR2 are LNHDA and SQIVND (reference sequence). CDR3 coding DNA: TGTGCCAGTAGTATCCTCGACACAGGCGGACGGGCCCAGCATTTT. This gives the protein CASSILDTGGRAQHF.

This chain connects TRBV5-4 to TRBJ1-4; no reliable D call. The CDR3 contains 14 residues. Germline V gene lookup returns CDR1 SGHNT and CDR2 YYREEE (reference sequence). The V end lost 0 bases, the J end lost 4 bases, and 7 bases lay between the germline ends. For the CDR3, the DNA is TGTGCCAGCAGCTTGGCCGGGAGTAATGAAAAACTGTTTTTT. As protein: CASSLAGSNEKLFF.

This rearrangement joins TRBV7-9 to TRBJ1-2, with 7 bases lining up with TRBD1. The CDR3 has 13 residues. From germline, CDR1 is SEHNR and CDR2 FQNEAQ (reference sequence). This CDR3 reads CAGTANNNYGYTF. In DNA form, the CDR3 reads TGTGCAGGGACAGCAAATAATAACTATGGCTACACCTTC.

The table lists this clone with a few counts. The chain recombines TRBV5-1 with TRBJ2-1; 10 nucleotides match TRBD2. This CDR3 has 19 residues. V trimming: 4 bases; J trimming: 0 bases; junction bases outside the gene matches: 13. The germline V gene encodes CDR1 SGHRS and CDR2 YFSETQ. The CDR3 sequence is CASSPFSGGPLSSYNEQFF. The DNA of the CDR3 is TGCGCCAGCAGCCCTTTTAGCGGGGGGCCCCTCAGCTCCTACAATGAGCAGTTCTTC.

This chain links TRBV6-1 with TRBJ2-7, with D hard to call. V was clipped by 11 bases and J by 0 bases, with 14 bases between them. The CDR3 loop spans 13 amino acids. Germline V gives CDR1 MNHNS, CDR2 SASEGT. CDR3 loop: CAVITPSSYEQYF. CDR3 nucleotide sequence: TGTGCCGTCATTACCCCTAGCTCCTACGAGCAGTACTTC.

The rearrangement joins TRBV7-9 to TRBJ2-5, with no clear D. From germline, CDR1 is SEHNR and CDR2 FQNEAQ (reference sequence). V dropped 1 base and J dropped 3 bases, with 9 bases sitting between them. CDR3 size: 14 residues. Here the CDR3 DNA reads TGTGCCAGCAGCTTAGGCAACAGCGAAGAGACCCAGTACTTC. The encoded protein is CASSLGNSEETQYF.

The rearrangement uses TRBV6-1 and TRBJ1-1; no firm D call. The germline V gene has CDR1 MNHNS and CDR2 SASEGT. The V end was cut by 7 bases, the J end by 1 base, with 10 bases between. The CDR3 runs to 13 residues. The CDR3 is CASTRTANTEAFF. The CDR3 region has the DNA TGTGCCAGCACCAGAACAGCGAACACTGAAGCTTTCTTT.

The chain is built from TRBV5-8 and TRBJ1-1; no clear D. Trimming cost V 1 base and J 0 bases, with 7 bases left between them. This CDR3 has 14 amino acids. The germline CDR1 and CDR2 sequences are SGHTS and YDEGEE. The CDR3: CASSLMTMNTEAFF. The CDR3 nucleotides read TGTGCCAGCAGCTTGATGACCATGAACACTGAAGCTTTCTTT.

The rearrangement uses TRBV28 and TRBJ1-5; D remains ambiguous. Trimming left V 6 bases short and J 5 bases short, with 8 bases between. Germline CDR1 and CDR2: MDHEN and SYDVKM. This CDR3 has 12 amino acids. The DNA for the CDR3 is TGTGCCAGCAGCCCGCCCTATCAGCCCCAGCATTTT. It yields the protein CASSPPYQPQHF.

The chain recombines TRBV28 with TRBJ2-1; 7 nucleotides line up with TRBD1. The CDR3 totals 16 residues. Germline V gene data show CDR1 as MDHEN and CDR2 as SYDVKM. V was pared by 4 bases and J by 3 bases, with 9 bases of the junction left unmatched. The CDR3 is CASSSPDRALYNEQFF. CDR3 DNA sequence: TGTGCCAGCAGTTCGCCTGACAGGGCCCTCTACAATGAGCAGTTCTTC.

This sequence joins TRBV11-2 and TRBJ1-6; unclear D gene. Per germline, CDR1 SGHAT and CDR2 FQNNGV. V dropped 4 bases and J dropped 10 bases, with 14 bases sitting between them. CDR3 length: 14 amino acids. CDR3 sequence (DNA): TGTGCCAGCAGCTCGACATTGCTCAACTCACCCCTCCACTTT. This codes for CASSSTLLNSPLHF.